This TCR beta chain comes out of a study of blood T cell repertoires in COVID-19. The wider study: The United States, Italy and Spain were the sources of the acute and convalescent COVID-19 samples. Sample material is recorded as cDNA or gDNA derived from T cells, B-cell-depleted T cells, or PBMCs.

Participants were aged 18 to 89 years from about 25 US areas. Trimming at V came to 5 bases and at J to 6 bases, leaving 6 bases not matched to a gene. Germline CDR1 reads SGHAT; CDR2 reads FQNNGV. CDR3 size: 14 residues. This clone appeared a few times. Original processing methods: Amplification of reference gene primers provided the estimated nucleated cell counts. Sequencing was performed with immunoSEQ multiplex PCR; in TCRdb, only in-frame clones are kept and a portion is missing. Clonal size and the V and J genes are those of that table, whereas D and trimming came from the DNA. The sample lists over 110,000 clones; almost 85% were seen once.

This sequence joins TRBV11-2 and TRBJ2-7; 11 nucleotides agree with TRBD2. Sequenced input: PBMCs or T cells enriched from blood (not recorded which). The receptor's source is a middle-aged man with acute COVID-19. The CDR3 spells CASSATSGSGEQYF. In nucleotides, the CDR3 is TGTGCCAGCAGCGCAACTAGCGGGAGTGGCGAGCAGTACTTC.